The clone carrying this T cell receptor (beta chain) came up many times. The antigen remains unidentified. TCRdb ran MiXCR on the reads and lists one entry per CDR3 protein. This sample has about 110,000 distinct CDR3 sequences, with over 9% found just once. CDR3 length: 13 amino acids. The V gene lost 2 bases and the J gene lost 3 bases, with 8 bases spanning the gap. These data are taken from a study of T cell repertoires in cytomegalovirus infection. Points from the study as a whole: HLA-C-restricted TCR beta clonotypes specific for CMV led the ex vivo response. People with CMV and the relevant HLA were identified by cumulative public TCR beta family frequency.

V and J are TRBV12-3 or TRBV12-4 and TRBJ2-7; D remains ambiguous. Input material: PBMCs, sequenced either directly or after in vitro stimulation (not recorded which). The sequence came from a human donor in good health (CMV status not recorded). Some clones in this sample may be carry-over from other donors' samples. CDR3 residues: CASSLLVHYEQYF. CDR3 DNA sequence: TGTGCCAGCAGTTTACTAGTCCACTACGAGCAGTACTTC.